The 27 T cell receptor beta chains below all came from one sample that was sequenced in a study of cytomegalovirus exposure and HLA in healthy donors. It was with 60 Vbeta and 13 Jbeta primers that the PCR ran. Profiling relied on immunoSEQ multiplex PCR, and the TCRdb table lists in-frame clones only, not all of them. The table lists around 86,000 clones, 6.5% to 8% of them singletons. Source material: PBMCs. These TCRs come from a man over 45 in good health and CMV-seronegative.

This clone was observed a few times. This sequence joins TRBV7-8 and TRBJ1-5; D is perhaps TRBD1 (6 bases). CDR3 length equals 16 residues. V lost 5 bases and J 7 bases, leaving 21 bases between the germline ends. Germline loops: CDR1 SGHVS, CDR2 FQNEAQ. The CDR3 coding sequence is TGTGCCAGCAGCCCTAAGGGGGACCGTCGGGCCCAGCCCCAGCATTTT. Protein product: CASSPKGDRRAQPQHF.

This clone has more than one count but fewer than ten. V usage is TRBV9 and J usage is TRBJ2-2; TRBD1 is a possible D gene (6 bases). The V end lost 0 bases, the J end lost 6 bases, and 12 bases lay between the germline ends. This CDR3 spans 15 amino acids. The germline V gene encodes CDR1 SGDLS and CDR2 YYNGEE. The CDR3 DNA reads as TGTGCCAGCAGCGTAGATCCAACAGGGCCCGGGGAGCTGTTTTTT. As protein: CASSVDPTGPGELFF.

J is TRBJ1-1 and V is TRBV19; 8 nucleotides agree with TRBD1. The V segment lost 4 bases and the J segment 3 bases; nucleotides outside the gene matches: 4. CDR3 size: 14 residues. The germline V gene has CDR1 LNHDA and CDR2 SQIVND (reference sequence). The CDR3 reads CASSRTGWHTEAFF. The CDR3 DNA sequence: TGTGCCAGTAGTAGGACAGGGTGGCACACTGAAGCTTTCTTT.

This clone was seen only a few times. The gene calls are TRBV28 and TRBJ1-1; no definite D call. Germline CDR1 and CDR2: MDHEN and SYDVKM. V gave up 2 bases and J gave up 5 bases, with 6 bases separating them. The CDR3 covers 12 residues. The chain's CDR3 is CASSLLETEAFF. CDR3 coding DNA: TGTGCCAGCAGTTTACTTGAGACTGAAGCTTTCTTT.

This clone was counted only a few times. The chain has TRBV7-2 and TRBJ2-2; the D gene is possibly TRBD2 (6 bases). Germline lookup yields CDR1 SGHTA and CDR2 FQGNSA. The V gene lost 3 bases and the J gene lost 12 bases, with 14 bases spanning the gap. This CDR3 comprises 13 residues. CDR3 protein: CASSFPGTAKLFF. CDR3 bases: TGTGCCAGCAGCTTCCCCGGGACTGCGAAGCTGTTTTTT.

The rearrangement joins TRBV5-6 to TRBJ2-7, with no clear D. From germline, CDR1 is SGHDT and CDR2 YYEEEE. This CDR3 has 14 residues. V lost 2 bases to trimming and J lost 2 bases, with 11 bases between them. The DNA for the CDR3 is TGTGCCAGCAGCTTTGGTCCGCCAGCCTACGAGCAGTACTTC. This translates into CASSFGPPAYEQYF.

The chain combines TRBV7-9 with TRBJ2-7, with TRBD1 matching 7 bases. The CDR3 runs 16 residues. V gave up 5 bases and J gave up 0 bases; unmatched junction bases: 10. Germline lookup yields CDR1 SEHNR and CDR2 FQNEAQ (reference sequence). The CDR3 reads CASSIRGGSSSYEQYF. As DNA, the CDR3 is TGTGCCAGCAGCATCCGAGGGGGCTCGTCCTCCTACGAGCAGTACTTC.

J is TRBJ2-1 and V is TRBV2; the match to TRBD2 covers 12 bases. This CDR3 region has 15 residues. Trimming at V came to 3 bases and at J to 8 bases, leaving 5 bases not matched to a gene. Per the germline V gene, CDR1 is SNHLY and CDR2 is FYNNEI. This chain's CDR3 is CASSESGLAGYEQFF. CDR3 nucleotides: TGTGCCAGCAGTGAGTCGGGACTAGCGGGTTATGAGCAGTTCTTC.

This clone occurred a few times. V is TRBV5-1 and J is TRBJ2-3; possible D gene TRBD2, 5 bases. The germline V gene has CDR1 SGHRS and CDR2 YFSETQ. The V gene lost 4 bases and the J gene lost 2 bases, with 14 bases spanning the gap. The CDR3 totals 15 residues. CDR3 region: CASSPWTGYTDTQYF. The CDR3 region has the DNA TGCGCCAGCAGCCCCTGGACGGGATACACAGATACGCAGTATTTT.

A note on this clone: Germline and junction disagree at one end, which may indicate a read error. The rearrangement uses TRBV9 and TRBJ1-6; 9 nucleotides align to TRBD1. The CDR3 is 19 residues long. Germline V gives CDR1 SGDLS, CDR2 YYNGEE. The CDR3 coding sequence is TGTGCCAGCAGCTCCCTTGCTGTTATAGGAGGACAGGGGAATTCACCCCTCAACTTT. It is translated as CASSSLAVIGGQGNSPLNF.

V is TRBV11-1 and J is TRBJ2-3; D not resolved. The germline V and J ends were trimmed by 1 base and 2 bases, with 7 bases remaining between them. The CDR3 runs 14 residues. Germline CDR1 is SGHAT and CDR2 is FQDESV (reference sequence). The CDR3 nucleotides read TGTGCCAGCAGCTTAGGGCAGTTCACAGATACGCAGTATTTT. This translates into CASSLGQFTDTQYF.

This clone was observed a few times. The CDR3 protein is CASETGGTPTYEQYF. The CDR3 nucleotides are TGTGCCAGCGAAACGGGGGGCACCCCAACCTACGAGCAGTACTTC. The genes are TRBV28 and TRBJ2-7; tentative D call: TRBD2 (7 bases). Trimming removed 8 bases from V and 2 bases from J, with 19 bases in between. This CDR3 is built from 15 residues. The germline V gene has CDR1 MDHEN and CDR2 SYDVKM. The full variable domain, rest sourced from reference TRBV28 and TRBJ2-7, is DVKVTQSSRYLVKRTGEKVFLECVQDMDHENMFWYRQDPGLGLRLIYFSYDVKMKEKGDIPEGYSVSREKKERFSLILESASTNQTSMYLCASETGGTPTYEQYFGPGTRLTVT.

The chain is built from TRBV15 and TRBJ2-4; D unclear. The germline V gene has CDR1 LNHNV and CDR2 YYDKDF (reference sequence). The CDR3 contains 16 residues. V was cut by 0 bases and J by 1 base, with 10 bases left in between. CDR3 sequence (DNA): TGTGCCACCAGCAGAGAGTACAGTGGGGCCAAAAACATTCAGTACTTC. Translated, it gives CATSREYSGAKNIQYF. Variable domain in full (rest from reference TRBV15 and TRBJ2-4): DAMVIQNPRYQVTQFGKPVTLSCSQTLNHNVMYWYQQKSSQAPKLLFHYYDKDFNNEADTPDNFQSRRPNTSFCFLDIRSPGLGDTAMYLCATSREYSGAKNIQYFGAGTRLSVL.

This clone was observed a handful of times. The rearrangement links TRBV7-2 to TRBJ1-4; D not certain. This CDR3 contains 15 residues. Per germline, CDR1 SGHTA and CDR2 FQGNSA. With 1 base removed from V and 6 bases from J, the gap between germline ends came to 12 bases. CDR3 DNA: TGTGCCAGCAGCTTAGTACCAACAGCGGATGAAAAACTGTTTTTT. Translation: CASSLVPTADEKLFF. The entire variable domain, with the rest obtained from reference TRBV7-2 and TRBJ1-4, is as follows: GAGVSQSPSNKVTEKGKDVELRCDPISGHTALYWYRQSLGQGLEFLIYFQGNSAPDKSGLPSDRFSAERTGGSVSTLTIQRTQQEDSAVYLCASSLVPTADEKLFFGSGTQLSVL.

In its sample, this clone was seen a few times. This rearrangement joins TRBV5-6 to TRBJ2-3; 9 nucleotides match TRBD2. CDR1 is SGHDT, CDR2 YYEEEE, per germline. The CDR3 runs to 16 residues. After removal of 3 bases from V and 2 bases from J, the junction contained 7 bases not matched to a gene. The DNA for the CDR3 is TGTGCCAGCAGCTCCCCTTTAGCGGGGGTCACAGATACGCAGTATTTT. It translates to CASSSPLAGVTDTQYF.

This chain uses TRBV19 with TRBJ1-1; D might be TRBD1 (6 bases). The CDR3 runs to 16 residues. V lost 2 bases and J lost 5, with 18 bases in between. Germline CDR1 reads LNHDA; CDR2 reads SQIVND (reference sequence). The CDR3 DNA sequence: TGTGCCAGTAGTATAAGAGAGAAGGGGGTGATGACTGAAGCTTTCTTT. It specifies CASSIREKGVMTEAFF.

This clone has just a few counts. This rearrangement joins TRBV6-4 to TRBJ2-2; tentatively, D is TRBD2 (7 bases). V was shortened by 1 base and J by 4 bases, with 13 bases between the two germline ends. Per germline, CDR1 MRHNA and CDR2 SNTAGT. CDR3 length: 16 residues. The CDR3 loop is CASSDWRGGRTGELFF. CDR3 sequence (DNA): TGTGCCAGCAGTGACTGGAGGGGGGGGCGCACCGGGGAGCTGTTTTTT.

This clone turned up a few times. Other DNA sequences of this sample code for an identical CDR3. The chain is built from TRBV2 and TRBJ1-1, with a tentative D call TRBD1 (5 bases). V lost 7 bases to trimming and J lost 4 bases, with 16 bases between them. This CDR3 spans 14 amino acids. Per the germline V gene, CDR1 is SNHLY and CDR2 is FYNNEI. In DNA form, the CDR3 reads TGTGCCAGCATCGAGCAGGGTCCGGGCACTGAAGCTTTCTTT. Its translation: CASIEQGPGTEAFF.

This clone was detected only a few times. This sample also contains other DNA sequences that code for the same CDR3. V and J are TRBV7-3 and TRBJ2-3; D is possibly TRBD1 (6 bases). CDR3 length: 14 amino acids. V was cut by 5 bases and J by 0 bases, with 9 bases left in between. Germline values: CDR1 SGHTA, CDR2 FQGTGA. CDR3 DNA: TGTGCCAGCAGCCCCAGGGGCAGCACAGATACGCAGTATTTT. Translated: CASSPRGSTDTQYF. The full variable domain, in which reference TRBV7-3 and TRBJ2-3 provide the parts outside the CDR3, is GAGVSQTPSNKVTEKGKYVELRCDPISGHTALYWYRQSLGQGPEFLIYFQGTGAADDSGLPNDRFFAVRPEGSVSTLKIQRTERGDSAVYLCASSPRGSTDTQYFGPGTRLTVL.

This clone was seen a handful of times. V usage is TRBV19 and J usage is TRBJ2-6; TRBD1 might be the D (6 bases). This CDR3 has 17 residues. V was pared by 4 bases and J by 4 bases, with 17 bases between. Germline V gene lookup returns CDR1 LNHDA and CDR2 SQIVND (reference sequence). Here the CDR3 DNA reads TGTGCCAGTAGTACGACGCAGGGGCCTAGGGGGGCCAACGTCCTGACTTTC. Translating it yields CASSTTQGPRGANVLTF.

A few counts support this clone. The rearrangement joins TRBV7-8 to TRBJ1-1; D not certain. V was cut by 1 base and J by 2 bases, with 8 bases left in between. CDR1 and CDR2 (germline): SGHVS, FQNEAQ. The CDR3 has 14 amino acids. DNA for the CDR3: TGTGCCAGCAGCTTAGAATCCGTTAACACTGAAGCTTTCTTT. It yields the protein CASSLESVNTEAFF.

The V gene is TRBV28, the J gene TRBJ1-1; perhaps TRBD1 as D (5 bases). CDR1 MDHEN and CDR2 SYDVKM come from the germline V gene. The CDR3 runs 12 residues. Deletions cut 8 bases from V and 3 bases from J, with 10 bases between. The DNA of the CDR3 is TGTGCCAGCCTCAGGGAGGACACTGAAGCTTTCTTT. Its protein is CASLREDTEAFF.

This clone has more than one count but fewer than ten. The CDR3 protein is CALADRGYGYTF. The DNA of the CDR3 is TGTGCCCTCGCCGATCGGGGGTATGGCTACACCTTC. The gene calls are TRBV19 and TRBJ1-2; D is possibly TRBD1 (5 bases). The V end was cut by 11 bases, the J end by 5 bases, with 15 bases between. CDR1 is LNHDA and CDR2 is SQIVND in the germline V gene (reference sequence). The CDR3 runs 12 residues.

There are a few counts of this clone. This rearrangement joins TRBV5-6 to TRBJ2-7; 8 bases agree with TRBD2. V trimming: 6 bases; J trimming: 6 bases; junction bases outside the gene matches: 14. The CDR3 consists of 15 residues. Germline values: CDR1 SGHDT, CDR2 YYEEEE. The CDR3 nucleotides read TGTGCCAGCACCCTTTTAGCGGGAACCCCCTCCGAGCAGTACTTC. It codes for CASTLLAGTPSEQYF.

V is TRBV14 and J is TRBJ2-5; TRBD1 agrees at 8 bases. V was pared by 4 bases and J by 5 bases, with 6 bases of the junction left unmatched. The CDR3 covers 14 residues. CDR1 and CDR2 (germline): SGHDN, FVKESK. The CDR3 loop reads CASSPRTGTETQYF. The CDR3 coding sequence is TGTGCCAGCAGCCCGAGGACAGGGACGGAGACCCAGTACTTC.

In its sample, this clone was seen a few times. The J gene is TRBJ2-1, the V gene TRBV27; maybe TRBD2 (5 bases). V lost 3 bases to trimming and J lost 7 bases, with 10 bases between them. The CDR3 has 13 residues. Germline V lookup: CDR1 MNHEY, CDR2 SMNVEV (reference sequence). CDR3 nucleotides: TGTGCCAGCAGTTTTAGGACTCAGAATGAGCAGTTCTTC. Translation: CASSFRTQNEQFF.

This chain uses TRBV5-5 with TRBJ2-6; tentatively, D is TRBD2 (7 bases). Per germline, CDR1 SGHKS and CDR2 YYEKEE (reference sequence). CDR3 size: 17 residues. Trimming took 4 bases from V and 3 from J, leaving 17 bases between them. This chain's CDR3 is CASSRGGGGFGANVLTF. The DNA for the CDR3 is TGTGCCAGCAGCCGGGGAGGGGGGGGTTTTGGGGCCAACGTCCTGACTTTC.